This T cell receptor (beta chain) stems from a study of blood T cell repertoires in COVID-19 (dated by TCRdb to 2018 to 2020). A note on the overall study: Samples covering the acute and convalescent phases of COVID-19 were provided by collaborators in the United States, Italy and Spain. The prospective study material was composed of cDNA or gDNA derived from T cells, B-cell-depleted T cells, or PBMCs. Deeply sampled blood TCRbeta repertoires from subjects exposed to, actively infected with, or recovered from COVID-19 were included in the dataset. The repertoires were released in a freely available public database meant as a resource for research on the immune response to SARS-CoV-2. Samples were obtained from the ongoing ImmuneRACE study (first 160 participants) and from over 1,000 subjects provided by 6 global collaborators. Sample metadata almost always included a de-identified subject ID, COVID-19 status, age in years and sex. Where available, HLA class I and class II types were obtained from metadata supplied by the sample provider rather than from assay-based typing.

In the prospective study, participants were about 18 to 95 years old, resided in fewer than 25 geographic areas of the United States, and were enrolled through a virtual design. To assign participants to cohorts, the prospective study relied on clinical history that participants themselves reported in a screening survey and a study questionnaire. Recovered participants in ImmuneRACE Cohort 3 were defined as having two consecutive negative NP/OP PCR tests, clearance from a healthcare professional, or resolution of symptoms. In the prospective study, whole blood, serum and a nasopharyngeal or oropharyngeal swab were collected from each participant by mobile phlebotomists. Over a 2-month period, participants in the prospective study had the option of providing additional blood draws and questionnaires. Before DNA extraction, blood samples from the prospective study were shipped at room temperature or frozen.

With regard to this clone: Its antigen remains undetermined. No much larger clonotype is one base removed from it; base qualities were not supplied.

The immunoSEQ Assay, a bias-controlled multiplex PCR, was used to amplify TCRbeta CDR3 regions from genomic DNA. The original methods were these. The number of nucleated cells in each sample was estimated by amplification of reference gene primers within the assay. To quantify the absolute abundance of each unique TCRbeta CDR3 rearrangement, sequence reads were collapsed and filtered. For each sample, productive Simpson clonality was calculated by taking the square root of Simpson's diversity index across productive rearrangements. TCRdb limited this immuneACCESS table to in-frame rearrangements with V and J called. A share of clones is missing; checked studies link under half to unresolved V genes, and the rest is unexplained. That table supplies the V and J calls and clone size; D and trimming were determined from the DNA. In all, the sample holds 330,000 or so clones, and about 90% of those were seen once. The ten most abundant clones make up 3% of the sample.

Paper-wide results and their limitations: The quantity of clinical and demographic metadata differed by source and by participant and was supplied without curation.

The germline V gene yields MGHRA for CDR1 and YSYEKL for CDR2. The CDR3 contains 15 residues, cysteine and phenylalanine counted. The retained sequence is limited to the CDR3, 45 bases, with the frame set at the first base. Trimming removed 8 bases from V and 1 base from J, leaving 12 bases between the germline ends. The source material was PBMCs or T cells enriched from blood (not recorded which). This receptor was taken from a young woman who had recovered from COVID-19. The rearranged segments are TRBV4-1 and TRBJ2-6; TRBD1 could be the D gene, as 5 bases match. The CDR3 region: CASRAGPSGANVLTF. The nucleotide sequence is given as TGCGCCAGCCGGGCAGGGCCGTCTGGGGCCAACGTCCTGACTTTC.